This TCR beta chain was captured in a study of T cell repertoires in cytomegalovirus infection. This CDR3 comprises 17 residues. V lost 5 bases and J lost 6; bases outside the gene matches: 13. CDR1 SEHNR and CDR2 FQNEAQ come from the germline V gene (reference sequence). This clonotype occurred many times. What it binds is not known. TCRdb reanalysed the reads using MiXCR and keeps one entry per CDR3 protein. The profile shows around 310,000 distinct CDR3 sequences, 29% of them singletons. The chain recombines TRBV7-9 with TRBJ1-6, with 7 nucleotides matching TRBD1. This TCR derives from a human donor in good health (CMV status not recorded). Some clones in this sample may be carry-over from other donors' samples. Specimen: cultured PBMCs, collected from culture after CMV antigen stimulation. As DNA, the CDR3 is TGTGCCAGCAGCCTAAGGGCCGGGACAGACCTTAATTCACCCCTCCACTTT. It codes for CASSLRAGTDLNSPLHF.